This TCR beta chain derives from a study of blood T cells in healthy people across ages. For the second PCR, which ran for about 6 to 11 cycles, a sample-barcoded 5' primer and a J-beta primer mix were used. In TCRdb, the 5' RACE reads were re-called with MiXCR into one record per CDR3 protein. The table includes about 640,000 distinct CDR3 sequences, approximately 40% detected once. This clonotype has only a few counts. Its antigen is not identified. General study results and limits: The fall in TCR beta diversity per million T cells was roughly linear with age. It was not known whether donors were CMV positive (a possible confounder of expanded clonotype changes). Across samples, TCR beta diversity tracked strongly with naive T cell percentage.

RNA extraction gave at least 6 micrograms of total RNA per sample. V lost 3 bases, J lost 3 bases, and 16 bases stayed unmatched. Germline V CDR1 and CDR2: SGHRS, YFSETQ. The CDR3 is 18 amino acids. The receptor comes from a man of 80 years or more in good health. This sequence joins TRBV5-1 and TRBJ1-2; 8 nucleotides line up with TRBD1. Sequenced: blood. The CDR3 coding sequence is TGCGCCAGCAGCTCGGACGGACAGGGCCCTGGTTTGGACTATGGCTACACCTTC. This sequence encodes CASSSDGQGPGLDYGYTF.